This TCR beta chain was captured by sequencing in a study of T cells after posttransplantation cyclophosphamide. Profiling relied on immunoSEQ multiplex PCR, and the TCRdb table lists in-frame clones only, not all of them. Counted here are about 11,000 clones, around 85% occurring once; the ten biggest clones make up approximately 15%. The germline V and J ends were trimmed by 5 bases and 10 bases, with 11 bases remaining between them. The CDR3 sequence is 11 residues long. In germline, CDR1 is LNHDA, CDR2 SQIVND (reference sequence). Cyclophosphamide on days +3 and +4 followed busulfan-fludarabine conditioning and a marrow graft.

The chain combines TRBV19 with TRBJ1-1; D might be TRBD1 (6 bases). This sequence was found in a female patient aged 45 to 65 who received an allogeneic stem cell transplant from a related donor, was CMV-positive, and had no GVHD. Some of the T cells may derive from the graft donor. The sample was PBMCs, taken around 2,000 days after allogeneic stem cell transplant with posttransplant cyclophosphamide. CDR3 amino acids: CASSAGQRAFF. CDR3 nucleotides: TGTGCCAGTAGTGCTGGACAGCGAGCTTTCTTT.